Following are 8 T cell receptor beta chains from one sample sequenced in a study of T cell repertoires in cytomegalovirus infection. TCRdb fed the reads into MiXCR, producing one record per CDR3 protein. The sample has about 310,000 distinct CDR3 sequences; 15% to 20% are singletons. The specimen was PBMCs. These receptors were collected from a human donor in good health (CMV status not recorded). Some clones in this sample may be carry-over from other donors' samples.

This sequence joins TRBV10-3 and TRBJ1-6, with TRBD1 as a possible D gene (5 bases). The V gene's germline CDR1 is ENHRY and CDR2 SYGVKD. V gave up 8 bases and J gave up 0 bases, with 11 bases separating them. This CDR3 is 15 amino acids long. The CDR3 protein is CAIWDSSSYNSPLHF. CDR3 in DNA: TGTGCCATCTGGGACTCGAGCTCCTATAATTCACCCCTCCACTTT.

J is TRBJ1-2 and V is TRBV6-5, with D perhaps TRBD1 (6 bases). The CDR3 length is 13 residues. Deletions cut 8 bases from V and 2 bases from J, with 12 bases between. The germline V gene has CDR1 MNHEY and CDR2 SVGAGI. CDR3 sequence (DNA): TGTGCCAGCGCCGGAGGACAGAACTATGGCTACACCTTC. Protein product: CASAGGQNYGYTF.

With regard to this clonotype: The CDR3 ends on some other residue instead of the conserved phenylalanine or tryptophan, so this is likely a read error. The rearrangement links TRBV5-6 to TRBJ2-3, with 7 bases matching TRBD1. Losses at the gene ends were 2 bases for V and 5 bases for J; bases not matched to a gene: 2. Germline V CDR1 and CDR2: SGHDT, YYEEEE. The CDR3 totals 13 residues. The CDR3 sequence: CASSLQGRDTQYS. The CDR3 bases are TGTGCCAGCAGCTTACAGGGGAGAGATACGCAGTATTCT.

This clonotype was seen at least ten times. V is TRBV7-2 and J is TRBJ2-1; no reliable D call. Germline-derived CDR1 and CDR2 are SGHTA and FQGNSA. The CDR3 contains 16 residues. Trimming took 6 bases from V and 8 from J, leaving 23 bases between them. CDR3 DNA sequence: TGTGCCAGCAGTTCCCCACCAGGTTTGGGTAGTGATGAGCAGTTCTTC. It is translated as CASSSPPGLGSDEQFF.

This clonotype was recorded at least ten times. The chain combines TRBV6-5 with TRBJ2-3; TRBD2 aligns across 10 bases. This CDR3 has 17 residues. Per the germline V gene, CDR1 is MNHEY and CDR2 is SVGAGI. Trimming took 2 bases from V and 6 from J; bases not matched to a gene: 11. CDR3 DNA: TGTGCCAGCAGTTACATGAGCGGGGGGGCCATGGGGGATACGCAGTATTTT. It is translated as CASSYMSGGAMGDTQYF.

In its sample, this clonotype was seen a few times. The V call is TRBV4-2, the J call TRBJ2-7; 9 positions match TRBD1. This CDR3 contains 15 residues. Germline lookup yields CDR1 LGHNA and CDR2 YNFKEQ. J gave up 5 bases and V 5 bases, and 10 bases lay outside the gene matches. In nucleotides, the CDR3 is TGTGCCAGCAGCATACAGGGGGCTTTTGGCGACGAGCAGTACTTC. It yields the protein CASSIQGAFGDEQYF.

In its sample, this clonotype was seen many times. This chain joins TRBV7-8 and TRBJ2-1, with TRBD1 identical over 10 bases. The CDR3 spans 16 residues. J gave up 4 bases and V 1 base, and 4 bases lay outside the gene matches. Germline lookup yields CDR1 SGHVS and CDR2 FQNEAQ. DNA for the CDR3: TGTGCCAGCAGCTTAGTCTCGGGACAGGGGTACAATGAGCAGTTCTTC. It specifies CASSLVSGQGYNEQFF.

This clonotype has ten or more counts. This sequence joins TRBV7-2 and TRBJ2-5, with 11 positions matching TRBD2. The V segment lost 2 bases and the J segment 5 bases; nucleotides outside the gene matches: 7. CDR3 length: 16 amino acids. Per germline, CDR1 SGHTA and CDR2 FQGNSA. The CDR3: CASSLMASGGRETQYF. In DNA form, the CDR3 reads TGTGCCAGCAGCTTAATGGCTAGCGGGGGGCGGGAGACCCAGTACTTC. Full variable domain (outside the CDR3, taken from reference TRBV7-2 and TRBJ2-5): GAGVSQSPSNKVTEKGKDVELRCDPISGHTALYWYRQSLGQGLEFLIYFQGNSAPDKSGLPSDRFSAERTGGSVSTLTIQRTQQEDSAVYLCASSLMASGGRETQYFGPGTRLLVL.